This T cell receptor beta chain appears in the sequencing data of a study of type 1 and type 2 diabetes patients. Study in general: T cells were magnetically sorted from PBMCs as CD4+ or CD8+ subsets. Sequencing for the whole study yielded more than 15 million paired-end reads. Broader study findings: Groups were not age- or gender-matched, which may bias interpretation.

On this clonotype itself: Its specificity is not known.

Germline V gives CDR1 MNHNS, CDR2 SASEGT. The V end was cut by 3 bases, the J end by 0 bases, with 4 bases between. CDR3 length equals 13 residues. The PCR template was genomic DNA. A primer set of 30 forward and 13 reverse primers amplified the CDR3. MiXCR, run by TCRdb on the multiplex PCR reads, gives a single entry per CDR3 protein. The table records fewer than 350,000 distinct CDR3 sequences, 47% of them present only once. Each participant gave approximately 9.6 milliliters of peripheral blood. What was sequenced was peripheral blood mononuclear cells (PBMCs). The clonotype comes from a man aged 18 to 30 with type 2 diabetes. The gene calls are TRBV6-1 and TRBJ2-3; D call uncertain. Here the CDR3 reads CASSDESTDTQYF. The CDR3 coding sequence is TGTGCCAGCAGTGATGAAAGCACAGATACGCAGTATTTT.